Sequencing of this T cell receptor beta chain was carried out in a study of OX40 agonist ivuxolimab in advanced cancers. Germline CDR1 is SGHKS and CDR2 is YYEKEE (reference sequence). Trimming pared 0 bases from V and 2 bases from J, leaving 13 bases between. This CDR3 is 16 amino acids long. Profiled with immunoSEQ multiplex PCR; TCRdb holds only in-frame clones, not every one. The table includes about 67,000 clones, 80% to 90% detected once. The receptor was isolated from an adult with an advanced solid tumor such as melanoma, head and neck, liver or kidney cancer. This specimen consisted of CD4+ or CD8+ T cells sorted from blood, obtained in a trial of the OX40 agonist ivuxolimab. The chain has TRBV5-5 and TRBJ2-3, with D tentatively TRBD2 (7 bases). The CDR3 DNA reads TGTGCCAGCAGCTTGGCTCGGGGGGCCTACACAGATACGCAGTATTTT. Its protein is CASSLARGAYTDTQYF.